Below, 21 T cell receptor beta chains from the same sample are listed, as sequenced in a study of blood T cell repertoires in COVID-19. Measured with immunoSEQ multiplex PCR; TCRdb has only the in-frame clones, and not every one. In the table there are 30,000 or so clones, 85% of which are singletons. Sequencing used peripheral blood. The receptors here all came from a man aged 80 or over with active COVID-19.

In nucleotides, the CDR3 is TGTGCCAGCAGCCCCGGGACTAGCGGGGGGTTCCAAGAGACCCAGTACTTC. Its translation: CASSPGTSGGFQETQYF. V is TRBV7-3 and J is TRBJ2-5; 15 nucleotides agree with TRBD2. Germline V gene sequence: CDR1 SGHTA, CDR2 FQGTGA. The length of the CDR3 is 17 residues. The V segment lost 5 bases and the J segment 1 base; nucleotides outside the gene matches: 5. The complete variable domain, with remaining parts taken from reference TRBV7-3 and TRBJ2-5, reads GAGVSQTPSNKVTEKGKYVELRCDPISGHTALYWYRQSLGQGPEFLIYFQGTGAADDSGLPNDRFFAVRPEGSVSTLKIQRTERGDSAVYLCASSPGTSGGFQETQYFGPGTRLLVL.

The sample holds a few counts of this clone. The V gene is TRBV14, the J gene TRBJ2-3; the D gene is possibly TRBD1 (5 bases). V shed 2 bases and J shed 2 bases, with 11 bases lying between them. The CDR3 sequence is 15 residues long. CDR1 and CDR2 from the germline V gene are SGHDN and FVKESK. The CDR3 loop is CASSQQRTLTDTQYF. The CDR3 DNA follows: TGTGCCAGCAGCCAACAACGGACACTCACAGATACGCAGTATTTT.

This sequence joins TRBV18 and TRBJ2-1; 7 nucleotides align to TRBD2. This CDR3 spans 13 amino acids. Germline assignment: CDR1 KGHSH and CDR2 LQKENI. V shed 2 bases and J 8 bases; nucleotides not matched to a gene: 3. CDR3 DNA: TGTGCCAGCTCACCAAATGGGGGGGATGAGCAGTTCTTC. Protein: CASSPNGGDEQFF.

This chain uses TRBV4-3 with TRBJ1-2, with 8 bases identical to TRBD1. The germline V gene encodes CDR1 LGHNA and CDR2 YSLEER. Trimming took 3 bases from V and 4 from J; bases not matched to a gene: 10. This CDR3 has 16 residues. The DNA of the CDR3 is TGCGCCAGCAGCCAGGAACCAGGGGGCGCAAGCTATGGCTACACCTTC. Residues: CASSQEPGGASYGYTF.

The rearrangement joins TRBV5-1 to TRBJ2-7; 8 positions agree with TRBD1. The CDR3 totals 14 residues. The germline V gene has CDR1 SGHRS and CDR2 YFSETQ. V was pared by 2 bases and J by 4 bases, with 5 bases of the junction left unmatched. CDR3 DNA sequence: TGCGCCAGCAGCTTTACAGGGGGTCGGTACGAGCAGTACTTC. Amino acids: CASSFTGGRYEQYF.

The rearrangement joins TRBV27 to TRBJ1-4; D perhaps matches TRBD1 (5 bases). This CDR3 spans 13 amino acids. Germline loops: CDR1 MNHEY, CDR2 SMNVEV (reference sequence). V dropped 2 bases and J dropped 10 bases, with 11 bases sitting between them. The CDR3 protein is CASSLRGEGKLFF. CDR3 bases: TGTGCCAGCAGTTTACGGGGGGAGGGAAAACTGTTTTTT. The full variable domain, its missing parts supplied by reference TRBV27 and TRBJ1-4, is EAQVTQNPRYLITVTGKKLTVTCSQNMNHEYMSWYRQDPGLGLRQIYYSMNVEVTDKGDVPEGYKVSRKEKRNFPLILESPSPNQTSLYFCASSLRGEGKLFFGSGTQLSVL.

This chain joins TRBV4-1 and TRBJ1-4; the match to TRBD1 covers 8 bases. V was pared by 4 bases and J by 5 bases, with 3 bases of the junction left unmatched. Germline V lookup: CDR1 MGHRA, CDR2 YSYEKL. CDR3 length: 14 amino acids. The CDR3 here is CASSLGQVNEKLFF. CDR3 DNA: TGCGCCAGCAGCCTGGGACAGGTGAATGAAAAACTGTTTTTT.

The rearrangement links TRBV28 to TRBJ2-7; 8 nucleotides line up with TRBD2. The CDR3 totals 19 residues. Germline CDR1 and CDR2: MDHEN and SYDVKM. Trimming at V came to 4 bases and at J to 0 bases, leaving 17 bases not matched to a gene. Written as DNA, the CDR3 is TGTGCCAGCAGTTCTACCCGTCTCGGGGGGGCGGGGAGCTCCTACGAGCAGTACTTC. This translates into CASSSTRLGGAGSSYEQYF.

This CDR3 is CASSNSGSSTDTQYF. For the CDR3, the DNA is TGTGCCAGCAGCAATAGCGGATCTAGCACAGATACGCAGTATTTT. V and J are TRBV7-9 and TRBJ2-3, with D perhaps TRBD2 (6 bases). The V end lost 5 bases, the J end lost 0 bases, and 12 bases lay between the germline ends. This CDR3 is 15 amino acids long. The germline V gene encodes CDR1 SEHNR and CDR2 FQNEAQ (reference sequence).

This clone was seen only a few times. The chain carries TRBV2 and TRBJ1-2, with D perhaps matching TRBD1 (5 bases). From germline, CDR1 is SNHLY and CDR2 FYNNEI. With 4 bases removed from V and 4 bases from J, the gap between germline ends came to 7 bases. The CDR3 contains 12 residues. CDR3 coding DNA: TGTGCCAGCAGTGGCGACAGCTATGGCTACACCTTC. Translated, it gives CASSGDSYGYTF.

The genes are TRBV6-5 and TRBJ2-5; weak D call: TRBD2 (6 bases). Germline loops: CDR1 MNHEY, CDR2 SVGAGI. V lost 8 bases and J lost 7, with 20 bases in between. This CDR3 is built from 14 residues. CDR3 sequence (DNA): TGTGCCAGCCCCCTCGGAGGGGATGGCGGGACCCAGTACTTC. Translating it yields CASPLGGDGGTQYF.

The chain is built from TRBV5-1 and TRBJ2-1, with D possibly being TRBD2 (5 bases). This CDR3 region has 13 residues. Trimming pared 0 bases from V and 7 bases from J, leaving 8 bases between. The germline V gene has CDR1 SGHRS and CDR2 YFSETQ. CDR3 sequence (DNA): TGCGCCAGCAGCTTGGTGGGCGGGAATGAGCAGTTCTTC. This sequence encodes CASSLVGGNEQFF.

This chain joins TRBV6-1 and TRBJ1-5; possible D gene TRBD1, 6 bases. Germline lookup yields CDR1 MNHNS and CDR2 SASEGT. The CDR3 has 13 amino acids. Trimming took off 2 bases at V and 7 bases at J, with 9 bases between the two ends. The CDR3 reads CASSETGYQPQHF. CDR3 nucleotide sequence: TGTGCCAGCAGTGAAACAGGGTACCAGCCCCAGCATTTT.

This clone was counted a single time. This chain links TRBV5-1 with TRBJ1-1; D may be TRBD1 (5 bases). The germline V gene encodes CDR1 SGHRS and CDR2 YFSETQ. The CDR3 contains 15 residues. V was pared by 4 bases and J by 7 bases, with 20 bases between. The CDR3 sequence: CASSPGSRPVDEAFF. The CDR3 nucleotides are TGCGCCAGCAGCCCAGGGTCTCGACCGGTCGATGAAGCTTTCTTT.

The CDR3 loop is CASSIEARGYTF. CDR3 in DNA: TGTGCCAGTAGTATCGAGGCTCGGGGCTACACCTTC. The V gene is TRBV19, the J gene TRBJ1-2; D remains unclear. In germline, CDR1 is LNHDA, CDR2 SQIVND (reference sequence). The V end was cut by 3 bases, the J end by 8 bases, with 10 bases between. The CDR3 totals 12 residues.

The rearrangement uses TRBV5-6 and TRBJ1-1; TRBD1 matches 8 bases. Per germline, CDR1 SGHDT and CDR2 YYEEEE. The J segment lost 2 bases and the V segment lost 4 bases, leaving 1 base of the junction unmatched. CDR3 length: 13 amino acids. The chain's CDR3 is CASSPGGNTEAFF. In nucleotides, the CDR3 is TGTGCCAGCAGCCCAGGGGGCAACACTGAAGCTTTCTTT.

The chain recombines TRBV18 with TRBJ2-3, with D uncertain. Germline lookup yields CDR1 KGHSH and CDR2 LQKENI. The CDR3 spans 14 residues. Trimming stripped 3 bases from V and 0 bases from J, with 7 bases between. CDR3 amino acids: CASSPVASTDTQYF. The CDR3 nucleotides read TGTGCCAGCTCACCCGTGGCTAGCACAGATACGCAGTATTTT.

The rearrangement links TRBV6-5 to TRBJ2-2; D is unresolved. Germline V gene data show CDR1 as MNHEY and CDR2 as SVGAGI. Trimming left V 8 bases short and J 1 base short, with 14 bases between. The CDR3 length is 15 residues. CDR3 loop: CASQNRLKNTGELFF. CDR3 DNA: TGTGCCAGCCAAAATAGATTAAAGAACACCGGGGAGCTGTTTTTT.

This clone was seen only once. The chain recombines TRBV28 with TRBJ1-5; tentative D call: TRBD1 (5 bases). V was pared by 3 bases and J by 9 bases, with 18 bases between. This CDR3 is built from 15 residues. Germline V gives CDR1 MDHEN, CDR2 SYDVKM. The CDR3: CASSLRQGISGPQHF. Written as DNA, the CDR3 is TGTGCCAGCAGTTTGCGGCAGGGAATTTCGGGGCCCCAGCATTTT.

The gene calls are TRBV14 and TRBJ1-2; no clear D. V dropped 1 base and J dropped 5 bases, with 8 bases sitting between them. Germline values: CDR1 SGHDN, CDR2 FVKESK. The CDR3 sequence is 13 residues long. CDR3 residues: CASSQVGVYGYTF. The DNA for the CDR3 is TGTGCCAGCAGCCAAGTGGGCGTGTATGGCTACACCTTC.

V usage is TRBV18 and J usage is TRBJ1-4; D unresolved. V was clipped by 5 bases and J by 8 bases, with 12 bases between them. This CDR3 is 13 amino acids long. Germline V gene sequence: CDR1 KGHSH, CDR2 LQKENI. The CDR3 spells CASSSRVSEKLFF. CDR3 sequence (DNA): TGTGCCAGCTCATCTCGGGTTTCCGAAAAACTGTTTTTT.